Listed below are T cell receptor beta chains from one sample, sequenced in a study of blood T cell repertoires in COVID-19. Using immunoSEQ multiplex PCR, the repertoire was profiled, and TCRdb retains in-frame clones only, with some absent. The sample has approximately 330,000 clones, around nine tenths seen once; the top ten hold around 9%. The specimen sequenced was PBMCs or T cells enriched from blood (not recorded which). The receptor set was obtained from a woman aged 25-40 years who had recovered from COVID-19. The conserved cysteine and the conserved F or W are not part of the CDR3 here. Fields, in order: V gene, CDR3 protein.

TRBV9 | ASSPRDRYSYEQY
TRBV11-2 | ASSLQGHEQY
TRBV13 | ASSLISGTSGRPTSSYNEQF
TRBV30 | AWGRRDEKLF
TRBV7-2 | ASSRRGIYGYT
TRBV27 | ASSLGQAANTGELF
TRBV5-6 | ASSLWAGGGYEQY
TRBV28 | ASSFGTRSGNEQF
TRBV3-1/TRBV3-2 | ASSQYVGKVSGELF
TRBV28 | ASSLGGGANTEAF